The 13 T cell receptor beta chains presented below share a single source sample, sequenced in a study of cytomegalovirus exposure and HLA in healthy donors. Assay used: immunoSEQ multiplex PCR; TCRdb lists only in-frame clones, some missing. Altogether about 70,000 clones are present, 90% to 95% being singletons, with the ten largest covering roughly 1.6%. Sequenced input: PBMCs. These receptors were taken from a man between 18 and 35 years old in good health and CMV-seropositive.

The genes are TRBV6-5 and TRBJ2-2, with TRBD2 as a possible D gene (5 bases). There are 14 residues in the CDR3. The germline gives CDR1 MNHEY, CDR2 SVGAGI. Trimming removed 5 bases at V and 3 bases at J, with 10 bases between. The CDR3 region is CASSGGRHTGELFF. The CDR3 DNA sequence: TGTGCCAGCAGTGGCGGGCGTCACACCGGGGAGCTGTTTTTT.

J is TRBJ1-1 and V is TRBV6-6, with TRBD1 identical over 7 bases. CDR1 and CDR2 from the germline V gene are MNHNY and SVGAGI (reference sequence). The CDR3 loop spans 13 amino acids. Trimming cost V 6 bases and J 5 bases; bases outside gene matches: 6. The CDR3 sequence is CASSRQGMTEAFF. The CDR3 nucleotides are TGTGCCAGCAGCCGACAGGGAATGACTGAAGCTTTCTTT.

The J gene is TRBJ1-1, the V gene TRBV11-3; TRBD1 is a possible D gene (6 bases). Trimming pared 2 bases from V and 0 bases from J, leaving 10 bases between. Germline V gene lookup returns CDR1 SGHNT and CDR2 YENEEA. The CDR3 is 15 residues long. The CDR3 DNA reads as TGTGCCAGCAGCTTAAGAGGACAGATGAACACTGAAGCTTTCTTT. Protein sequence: CASSLRGQMNTEAFF.

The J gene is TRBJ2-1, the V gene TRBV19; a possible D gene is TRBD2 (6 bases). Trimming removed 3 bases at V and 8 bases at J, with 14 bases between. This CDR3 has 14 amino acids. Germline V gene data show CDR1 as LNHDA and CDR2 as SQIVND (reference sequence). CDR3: CASSISGVWDEQFF. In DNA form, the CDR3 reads TGTGCCAGTAGTATCTCGGGGGTATGGGATGAGCAGTTCTTC.

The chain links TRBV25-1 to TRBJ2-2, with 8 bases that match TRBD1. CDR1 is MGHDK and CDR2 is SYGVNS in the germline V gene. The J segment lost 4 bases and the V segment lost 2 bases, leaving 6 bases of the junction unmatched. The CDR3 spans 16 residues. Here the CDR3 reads CASSETGGVGTGELFF. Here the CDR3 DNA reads TGTGCCAGCAGTGAAACAGGGGGTGTCGGCACCGGGGAGCTGTTTTTT.

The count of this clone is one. The CDR3 sequence is CASSPTGTSSTDTQYF. CDR3 DNA sequence: TGTGCCAGCTCACCGACCGGGACTAGCAGCACAGATACGCAGTATTTT. This chain connects TRBV18 to TRBJ2-3, with 9 bases identical to TRBD2. J gave up 0 bases and V 3 bases, and 4 bases lay outside the gene matches. Looked up from germline, CDR1 is KGHSH and CDR2 is LQKENI. This CDR3 has 16 residues.

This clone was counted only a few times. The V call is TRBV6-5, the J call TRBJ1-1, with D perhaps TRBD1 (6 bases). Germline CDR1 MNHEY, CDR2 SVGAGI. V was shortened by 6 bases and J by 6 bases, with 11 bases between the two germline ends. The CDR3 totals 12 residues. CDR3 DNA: TGTGCCAGCAGAAAGGGGGGGGCTGAAGCTTTCTTT. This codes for CASRKGGAEAFF.

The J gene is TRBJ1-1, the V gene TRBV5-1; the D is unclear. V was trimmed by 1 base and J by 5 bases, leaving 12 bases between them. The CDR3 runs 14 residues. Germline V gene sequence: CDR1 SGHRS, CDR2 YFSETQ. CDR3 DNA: TGCGCCAGCAGCTTGTCGGGTCCCGTGACTGAAGCTTTCTTT. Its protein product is CASSLSGPVTEAFF.

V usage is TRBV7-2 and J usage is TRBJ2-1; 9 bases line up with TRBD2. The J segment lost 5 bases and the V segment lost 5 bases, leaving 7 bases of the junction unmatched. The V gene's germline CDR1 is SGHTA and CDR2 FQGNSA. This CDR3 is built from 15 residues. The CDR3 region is CASSISGSFDNEQFF. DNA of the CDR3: TGTGCCAGCAGCATTAGCGGGAGCTTCGACAATGAGCAGTTCTTC.

The CDR3 DNA follows: TGTGCCAGCAGATCAGCGGGAGTGGGGACCGGGGAGCTGTTTTTT. Translating it yields CASRSAGVGTGELFF. The rearrangement uses TRBV28 and TRBJ2-2, with 8 bases that match TRBD2. The CDR3 spans 15 residues. Germline V CDR1 and CDR2: MDHEN, SYDVKM. Unmatched junction bases numbered 8, after V lost 6 bases and J lost 5 bases.

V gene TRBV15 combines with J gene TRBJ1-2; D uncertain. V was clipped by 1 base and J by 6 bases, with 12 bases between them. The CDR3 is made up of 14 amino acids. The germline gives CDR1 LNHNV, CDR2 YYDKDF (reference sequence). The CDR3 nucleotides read TGTGCCACCAGCAGAGGGACTGCCACGGATGGCTACACCTTC. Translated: CATSRGTATDGYTF.

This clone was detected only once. CDR3 region: CASSPGLADLGETQYF. The CDR3 DNA follows: TGTGCCAGCAGCCCGGGACTAGCGGACCTTGGAGAGACCCAGTACTTC. The J gene is TRBJ2-5, the V gene TRBV11-2; 11 bases match TRBD2. In germline, CDR1 is SGHAT, CDR2 FQNNGV. The V gene end was trimmed by 5 bases and the J gene end by 4 bases; junction bases not matched to a gene: 9. The CDR3 runs to 16 residues. Looking up the rest from reference TRBV11-2 and TRBJ2-5 gives the full variable domain: EAGVAQSPRYKIIEKRQSVAFWCNPISGHATLYWYQQILGQGPKLLIQFQNNGVVDDSQLPKDRFSAERLKGVDSTLKIQPAKLEDSAVYLCASSPGLADLGETQYFGPGTRLLVL.

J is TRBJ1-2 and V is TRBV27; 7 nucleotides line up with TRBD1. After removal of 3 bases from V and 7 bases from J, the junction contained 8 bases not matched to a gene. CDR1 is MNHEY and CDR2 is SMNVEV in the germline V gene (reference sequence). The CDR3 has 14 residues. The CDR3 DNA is TGTGCCAGCAGTTTTGCCGGACAGGATACTGGCTACACCTTC. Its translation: CASSFAGQDTGYTF.